Included here is one TCR beta chain sequence, with context. This sample is drawn from a study of technical replicates of blood from several donors. Sequenced by immunoSEQ multiplex PCR; TCRdb stores in-frame clones only, minus some. This table holds some 54,000 clones, 93% found once. This CDR3 comprises 14 residues. Trimming took off 6 bases at V and 4 bases at J, with 14 bases between the two ends. Germline CDR1 and CDR2: MNHEY and SVGAGI. The V call is TRBV6-5, the J call TRBJ2-3; TRBD2 might be the D (6 bases). The receptor was isolated from a human donor in good health. Some clones in this sample may be carry-over from other donors' samples. The sample consisted of PBMCs. This CDR3 is CASSLTRPPDTQYF. CDR3 DNA: TGTGCCAGCAGCCTGACTAGACCCCCAGATACGCAGTATTTT.